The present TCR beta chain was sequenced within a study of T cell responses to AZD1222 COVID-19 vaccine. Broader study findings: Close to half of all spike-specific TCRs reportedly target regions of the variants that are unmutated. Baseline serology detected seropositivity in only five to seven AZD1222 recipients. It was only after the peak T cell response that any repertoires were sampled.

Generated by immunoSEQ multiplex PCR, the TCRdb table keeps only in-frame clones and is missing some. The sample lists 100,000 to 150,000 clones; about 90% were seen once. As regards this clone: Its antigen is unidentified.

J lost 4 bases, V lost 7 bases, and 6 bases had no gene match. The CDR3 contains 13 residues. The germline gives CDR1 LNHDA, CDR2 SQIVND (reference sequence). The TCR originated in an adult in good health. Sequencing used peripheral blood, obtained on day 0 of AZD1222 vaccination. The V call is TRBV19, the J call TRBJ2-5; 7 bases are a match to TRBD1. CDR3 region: CASTPTGTETQYF. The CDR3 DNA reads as TGTGCCAGTACCCCGACAGGGACAGAGACCCAGTACTTC.